The 5 T cell receptor beta chains below come from one sample, sequenced in a study of graft-versus-host responses after intestinal transplantation. Antigen specificity for these receptors is unknown. TCRdb's copy holds only in-frame clones and misses some; the assay was immunoSEQ multiplex PCR. The table records about 130,000 clones, roughly 92% of them present only once. The input for sequencing was unstimulated CD4+ T cells sorted from spleen or lymph node cells, taken before intestinal transplant. These TCRs come from a human donor who received an intestinal transplant.

This clone was detected only once. The rearrangement joins TRBV25-1 to TRBJ2-3, with D maybe TRBD2 (6 bases). This CDR3 region has 17 residues. The germline V and J ends were trimmed by 2 bases and 1 base, with 16 bases remaining between them. CDR1 and CDR2 from the germline V gene are MGHDK and SYGVNS. CDR3 DNA sequence: TGTGCCAGCAGTGAAGTTCTAAGGGCTAGCGGCACAGATACGCAGTATTTT. This gives the protein CASSEVLRASGTDTQYF.

The chain carries TRBV18 and TRBJ1-6; D is perhaps TRBD1 (5 bases). Germline CDR1 reads KGHSH; CDR2 reads LQKENI. This CDR3 region has 16 residues. Trimming took 6 bases from V and 1 from J, leaving 13 bases between them. The CDR3 bases are TGTGCCAGCTCCCCCTCGGGGGGGTCCTATAATTCACCCCTCCACTTT. Translating it yields CASSPSGGSYNSPLHF.

J is TRBJ1-6 and V is TRBV28; D gene uncertain. The CDR3 is made up of 15 amino acids. Trimming cost V 3 bases and J 0 bases, with 6 bases left between them. Per germline, CDR1 MDHEN and CDR2 SYDVKM. The CDR3 nucleotides are TGTGCCAGCAGTTTGGCAAGCTCCTATAATTCACCCCTCCACTTT. It encodes CASSLASSYNSPLHF.

This sequence joins TRBV7-2 and TRBJ2-7; 12 bases map to TRBD2. The V and J ends lost 6 bases and 7 bases, in that order; junction bases with no gene match: 13. The CDR3 is 16 residues long. Germline CDR1 SGHTA, CDR2 FQGNSA. The CDR3 DNA is TGTGCCAGCAGGTCTAGCGGGGGGGCCTCCGGAGGAGAGCAGTACTTC. Its protein is CASRSSGGASGGEQYF.

The V call is TRBV5-1, the J call TRBJ1-1; D is uncertain. Germline-derived CDR1 and CDR2 are SGHRS and YFSETQ. This CDR3 is built from 16 residues. The ends were cut back, 0 bases at V and 0 bases at J, with 12 bases in the middle. CDR3 sequence: CASSLARGQVNTEAFF. In nucleotides, the CDR3 is TGCGCCAGCAGCTTGGCCCGCGGGCAGGTGAACACTGAAGCTTTCTTT.